This is a list of T cell receptor beta chains from one sample in a study of blood T cells in healthy people across ages. TCRdb independently ran MiXCR on the 5' RACE reads; one entry per CDR3 protein. The sample carries about 800,000 distinct CDR3 sequences, 20% to 25% recorded once. This sample also belongs to another study, concerning T cells of mothers and their children.

Specimen: blood. All receptors derive from a boy aged 5-17 years in good health. CDR3s include the opening cysteine and the closing phenylalanine or tryptophan. A D gene is named only where the DNA matches it firmly. Clone sizes are given selectively: once, few, many, or a class where the clone is expanded.

abundance: few; d_gene: TRBD2; j_gene: TRBJ2-1; v_gene: TRBV4-3; CDR3nt: TGCGCCAGCAGCCAAGATTCGGGGGGATTCGTCCCCAATGAGCAGTTCTTC; CDR3aa: CASSQDSGGFVPNEQFF
abundance: .; d_gene: .; j_gene: TRBJ2-5; v_gene: TRBV29-1; CDR3nt: TGCAGCGTTGGGGGGGCCTCGAAGGAGACCCAGTACTTC; CDR3aa: CSVGGASKETQYF
abundance: many; d_gene: .; j_gene: TRBJ2-1; v_gene: TRBV6-6; CDR3nt: TGTGCCAGCAGCCCACACGGGGGTAGCTCCTACAATGAGCAGTTCTTC; CDR3aa: CASSPHGGSSYNEQFF
abundance: few; d_gene: .; j_gene: TRBJ1-2; v_gene: TRBV27; CDR3nt: TGTGCCAGCACCTCGTGGACCCTACCGGGAGGCTACACCTTC; CDR3aa: CASTSWTLPGGYTF
abundance: few; d_gene: .; j_gene: TRBJ2-7; v_gene: TRBV7-9; CDR3nt: TGTGCCAGCACCCCCGGGGCGTCTTCCTACGAGCAGTATTTC; CDR3aa: CASTPGASSYEQYF
abundance: .; d_gene: TRBD1; j_gene: TRBJ1-5; v_gene: TRBV20-1; CDR3nt: TGCAGTGCTAGAGACCGGGACAGGGGGAATCAGCCCCAGCATTTT; CDR3aa: CSARDRDRGNQPQHF
abundance: few; d_gene: .; j_gene: TRBJ2-5; v_gene: TRBV4-1; CDR3nt: TGCGCCAGCAGCCAGACCCTGGGGGAGACCCAGTACTTC; CDR3aa: CASSQTLGETQYF
abundance: .; d_gene: .; j_gene: TRBJ2-7; v_gene: TRBV6-5; CDR3nt: TGTGCCAGCAGTTCGCAATGGGTGCAGGGATCCCACGAGCAGTACTTC; CDR3aa: CASSSQWVQGSHEQYF
abundance: few; d_gene: .; j_gene: TRBJ2-1; v_gene: TRBV28; CDR3nt: TGTGCCAGCAGTTTGAGTCTGGGGGAAGGGCAGTTCTTC; CDR3aa: CASSLSLGEGQFF
abundance: .; d_gene: .; j_gene: TRBJ2-7; v_gene: TRBV29-1; CDR3nt: TGCAGCGTTGAAGTAGGCGGGTTCTCCTACGAGCAGTACTTC; CDR3aa: CSVEVGGFSYEQYF
abundance: few; d_gene: .; j_gene: TRBJ1-4; v_gene: TRBV29-1; CDR3nt: TGCAGCGTCAAAAACAGGGACAATGAAAAACTGTTTTTT; CDR3aa: CSVKNRDNEKLFF
abundance: few; d_gene: .; j_gene: TRBJ1-2; v_gene: TRBV4-3; CDR3nt: TGCGCCAGCAGCCCTTCACATGGCGGCTATGGCTACACCTTC; CDR3aa: CASSPSHGGYGYTF
abundance: .; d_gene: .; j_gene: TRBJ1-2; v_gene: TRBV6-5; CDR3nt: TGTGCCAGCAGGCGGGGAGGGGGGCAAAACTATGGCTACACCTTC; CDR3aa: CASRRGGGQNYGYTF
abundance: .; d_gene: .; j_gene: TRBJ1-1; v_gene: TRBV28; CDR3nt: TGTGCCAGCACCCCCACTAACGCGGGGACTGAAGCTTTCTTT; CDR3aa: CASTPTNAGTEAFF
abundance: .; d_gene: .; j_gene: TRBJ2-1; v_gene: TRBV10-3; CDR3nt: TGTGCCATCAATAGCCAGTACAATGAGCAGTTCTTC; CDR3aa: CAINSQYNEQFF
abundance: few; d_gene: .; j_gene: TRBJ2-3; v_gene: TRBV20-1; CDR3nt: TGCAGTGCAAGGGGGGGACAGACGTCGACAACAGATACGCAGTATTTT; CDR3aa: CSARGGQTSTTDTQYF
abundance: few; d_gene: .; j_gene: TRBJ2-7; v_gene: TRBV6-5; CDR3nt: TGTGCCAGCAGCCAGGGGCAGGGGTCCTCCTACGAGCAGTACTTC; CDR3aa: CASSQGQGSSYEQYF
abundance: few; d_gene: .; j_gene: TRBJ1-4; v_gene: TRBV27; CDR3nt: TGTGCCAGCAGTAGGACGGGACTTGAAAAACTGTTTTTT; CDR3aa: CASSRTGLEKLFF
abundance: few; d_gene: .; j_gene: TRBJ1-5; v_gene: TRBV6-2/TRBV6-3; CDR3nt: TGTGCCAGCAGTTACCCCCAGGGTAGAGGGCCCCAGCATTTT; CDR3aa: CASSYPQGRGPQHF
abundance: .; d_gene: .; j_gene: TRBJ2-5; v_gene: TRBV7-8; CDR3nt: TGTGCCAGCAGCTTACAGGGGAGGTTCCGGGGTAATCAAGAGACCCAGTACTTC; CDR3aa: CASSLQGRFRGNQETQYF
abundance: many; d_gene: .; j_gene: TRBJ2-1; v_gene: TRBV27; CDR3nt: TGTGCCAGCAGTTTTTCGTTTAGCGGAGCGAATGAGCAGTTCTTC; CDR3aa: CASSFSFSGANEQFF
abundance: few; d_gene: .; j_gene: TRBJ1-2; v_gene: TRBV5-1; CDR3nt: TGCGCCAGCAGCTTCGGACAGAGCGGGACCTATGGCTACACCTTC; CDR3aa: CASSFGQSGTYGYTF
abundance: few; d_gene: .; j_gene: TRBJ1-4; v_gene: TRBV5-1; CDR3nt: TGCGCCAGCGGCGTGGGGGCCCCTGGGGAAAAACTGTTTTTT; CDR3aa: CASGVGAPGEKLFF
abundance: .; d_gene: TRBD2; j_gene: TRBJ2-7; v_gene: TRBV2; CDR3nt: TGTGCCGGGGGGGAGACCCACGAGCAGTACTTC; CDR3aa: CAGGETHEQYF
abundance: few; d_gene: .; j_gene: TRBJ2-6; v_gene: TRBV4-3; CDR3nt: TGCGCCAGCAGCCACCGCGGTGGGGCCAACGTCCTGACTTTC; CDR3aa: CASSHRGGANVLTF
abundance: few; d_gene: TRBD2; j_gene: TRBJ2-7; v_gene: TRBV28; CDR3nt: TGTGCCAGCAGAGAAACTAGCGGGAGGGCCTTCGAGCAGTACTTC; CDR3aa: CASRETSGRAFEQYF
abundance: .; d_gene: TRBD2; j_gene: TRBJ2-2; v_gene: TRBV20-1; CDR3nt: TGCAGTGCACTTCGCGGGGGTACCGGGGAGCTGTTTTTT; CDR3aa: CSALRGGTGELFF
abundance: .; d_gene: .; j_gene: TRBJ2-1; v_gene: TRBV12-3/TRBV12-4; CDR3nt: TGTGCCAGCAACCCCAGCGGCGCTTACAATGAGCAGTTCTTC; CDR3aa: CASNPSGAYNEQFF
abundance: .; d_gene: .; j_gene: TRBJ2-7; v_gene: TRBV7-2; CDR3nt: TGTGCCAGCAGCTCGACGTTCAGCTCCTACGAGCAGTACTTC; CDR3aa: CASSSTFSSYEQYF
abundance: .; d_gene: .; j_gene: TRBJ2-5; v_gene: TRBV4-3; CDR3nt: TGCGCCAGCAGCCGGACGGGGGTAAAAGAGACCCAGTACTTC; CDR3aa: CASSRTGVKETQYF
abundance: .; d_gene: .; j_gene: TRBJ2-5; v_gene: TRBV5-1; CDR3nt: TGCGCCAGCAGCCCGACTACCCAAGAGACCCAGTACTTC; CDR3aa: CASSPTTQETQYF
abundance: .; d_gene: .; j_gene: TRBJ2-3; v_gene: TRBV12-1; CDR3nt: TGTGCCAGCAGCTTTGGAGGGACTAGCCCTAGCACAGATACGCAGTATTTT; CDR3aa: CASSFGGTSPSTDTQYF
abundance: .; d_gene: .; j_gene: TRBJ2-1; v_gene: TRBV21-1; CDR3nt: TGTGCCAGCCTCGACAGGGGGATGCACAATGAGCGGTTCTTC; CDR3aa: CASLDRGMHNERFF
abundance: .; d_gene: TRBD1; j_gene: TRBJ2-5; v_gene: TRBV29-1; CDR3nt: TGCAGCGTCGTTCCGGGACAGGTGGAGACCCAGTACTTC; CDR3aa: CSVVPGQVETQYF
abundance: few; d_gene: .; j_gene: TRBJ1-2; v_gene: TRBV6-2/TRBV6-3; CDR3nt: TGTGCCAGCAGTTACCACACAGGGTCGAACTATGGCTACACCTTC; CDR3aa: CASSYHTGSNYGYTF
abundance: few; d_gene: .; j_gene: TRBJ2-7; v_gene: TRBV29-1; CDR3nt: TGCAGCGCCCTACGGGGGTACGAGCAGTACTTC; CDR3aa: CSALRGYEQYF
abundance: many; d_gene: TRBD2; j_gene: TRBJ2-1; v_gene: TRBV28; CDR3nt: TGTGCCAGCACTTCGGAAGGGGAGGGCAATGAGCAGTTCTTC; CDR3aa: CASTSEGEGNEQFF
abundance: many; d_gene: TRBD2; j_gene: TRBJ2-5; v_gene: TRBV27; CDR3nt: TGTGCCAGCAGTTTATTGGGCGGGGGGTTCCCAGAGACCCAGTACTTC; CDR3aa: CASSLLGGGFPETQYF
abundance: few; d_gene: .; j_gene: TRBJ2-5; v_gene: TRBV24-1; CDR3nt: TGTGCCACCAGTGATTTGCCAGGGAAAGAGACCCAGTACTTC; CDR3aa: CATSDLPGKETQYF
abundance: .; d_gene: TRBD2; j_gene: TRBJ2-5; v_gene: TRBV3-1; CDR3nt: TGTGCCAGCAGCCTTGGGACTAGCGGGAAGGAAGAGACCCAGTACTTC; CDR3aa: CASSLGTSGKEETQYF
abundance: .; d_gene: TRBD1; j_gene: TRBJ2-2; v_gene: TRBV3-1; CDR3nt: TGTGCCAGCAGCATCTGGACAGGGGACCTACCCGGGGAGCTGTTTTTT; CDR3aa: CASSIWTGDLPGELFF
abundance: few; d_gene: .; j_gene: TRBJ2-7; v_gene: TRBV29-1; CDR3nt: TGCAGCGTGTGGGGCCACTCCTACGAGCAGTACTTC; CDR3aa: CSVWGHSYEQYF
abundance: .; d_gene: .; j_gene: TRBJ2-1; v_gene: TRBV29-1; CDR3nt: TGCAGCGTGAAACAGGGTAGCAACTACGATGAGCAGTTCTTC; CDR3aa: CSVKQGSNYDEQFF
abundance: once; d_gene: TRBD2; j_gene: TRBJ2-5; v_gene: TRBV6-5; CDR3nt: TGTGCCAGCAGTTACGGGTTGGCGGGAGCGTTGGGAGAGACCCAGTACTTC; CDR3aa: CASSYGLAGALGETQYF
abundance: .; d_gene: TRBD1; j_gene: TRBJ2-5; v_gene: TRBV12-3/TRBV12-4; CDR3nt: TGTGCCAGCAGTGGCCCGGGACAGGGGTCCAAGACCCAGTACTTC; CDR3aa: CASSGPGQGSKTQYF
abundance: few; d_gene: TRBD1; j_gene: TRBJ2-5; v_gene: TRBV15; CDR3nt: TGTGCCACCAGCGGACTCAGGGGGCCAGAGACCCAGTACTTC; CDR3aa: CATSGLRGPETQYF
abundance: once; d_gene: TRBD1; j_gene: TRBJ2-5; v_gene: TRBV20-1; CDR3nt: TGCAGTGCTAGCGGGGACAGCCAAGAGACCCAGTACTTC; CDR3aa: CSASGDSQETQYF
abundance: few; d_gene: .; j_gene: TRBJ2-1; v_gene: TRBV20-1; CDR3nt: TGCAGTGCTTTAGTCTCCGGAGTTGAGCAGTTCTTC; CDR3aa: CSALVSGVEQFF